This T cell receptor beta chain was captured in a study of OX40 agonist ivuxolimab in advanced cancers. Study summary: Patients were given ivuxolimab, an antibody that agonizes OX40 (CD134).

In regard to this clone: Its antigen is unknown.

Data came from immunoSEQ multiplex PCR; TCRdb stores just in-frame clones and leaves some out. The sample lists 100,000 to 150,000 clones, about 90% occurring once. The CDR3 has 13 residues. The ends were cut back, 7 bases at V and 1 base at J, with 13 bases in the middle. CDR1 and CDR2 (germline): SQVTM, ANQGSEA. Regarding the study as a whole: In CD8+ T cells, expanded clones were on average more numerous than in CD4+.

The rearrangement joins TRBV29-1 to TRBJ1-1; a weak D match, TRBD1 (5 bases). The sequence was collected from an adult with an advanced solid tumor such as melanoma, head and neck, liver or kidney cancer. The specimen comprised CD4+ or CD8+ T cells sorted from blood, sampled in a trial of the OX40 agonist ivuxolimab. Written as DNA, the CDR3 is TGCAGCGCGAGACTTCAGGGGAACACTGAAGCTTTCTTT. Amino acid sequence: CSARLQGNTEAFF.